This T cell receptor (beta chain) was identified in a study of cytomegalovirus exposure and HLA in healthy donors. Study-wide results and caveats: Researchers had no immune exposure information except CMV serostatus available. In a later analysis, TCR beta V- and J-gene trimming was associated with a missense DCLRE1C variant. Presence/absence results assume similar sequencing depth per donor, which may not hold.

Primers for the PCR totalled 60 Vbeta and 13 Jbeta. Here immunoSEQ multiplex PCR was the method, and the copy in TCRdb shows in-frame clones only, minus some. The table shows some 140,000 clones, with under 85% occurring only once. CDR1 is KGHSH, CDR2 LQKENI, per germline. Trimming removed 2 bases from V and 11 bases from J, with 15 bases in between. The CDR3 runs 13 residues. Comments on this clone: Its antigen remains unknown.

This TCR came from a man aged 25-45 years in good health and CMV-seronegative. Sequenced sample: PBMCs. The chain couples TRBV18 to TRBJ1-1; unclear D gene. The CDR3 spells CASSPDDTGRAFF. In DNA form, the CDR3 reads TGTGCCAGCTCACCAGATGACACCGGGAGGGCTTTCTTT.